The rows below give T cell receptor beta chains drawn from one sample of a study of cytomegalovirus exposure and HLA in healthy donors. The assay was immunoSEQ multiplex PCR, and TCRdb's table has in-frame clones only and misses some. This repertoire shows 150,000 to 200,000 clones, roughly 85% found once; its top ten account for 9.5% to 10%. Sequenced input: PBMCs. Every receptor here comes from a man aged 18 to 30 in good health and CMV-seropositive. Both conserved end residues are part of each CDR3. The order of the fields is clone size, J gene, V gene, CDR3 protein. Expanded clones get a size class; other rows say once, few or many, or leave the size out.

clone size: NA
J gene: TRBJ2-2
V gene: TRBV10-3
CDR3 protein: CAIMGASTGELFF

clone size: NA
J gene: TRBJ2-7
V gene: TRBV5-6
CDR3 protein: CASSLDGGTYEQYF

clone size: NA
J gene: TRBJ1-2
V gene: TRBV5-8
CDR3 protein: CASSLGRRGDYGYTF

clone size: NA
J gene: TRBJ2-7
V gene: TRBV5-4
CDR3 protein: CASNKGERPYEQYF

clone size: few
J gene: TRBJ1-2
V gene: TRBV20-1
CDR3 protein: CSARGYGYTF

clone size: few
J gene: TRBJ1-2
V gene: TRBV7-9
CDR3 protein: CASSLEGVLDTF

clone size: NA
J gene: TRBJ2-1
V gene: TRBV5-1
CDR3 protein: CASSTRGGLAGGVDYNEQFF

clone size: NA
J gene: TRBJ2-7
V gene: TRBV4-3
CDR3 protein: CASSQGHRDLYEQYF

clone size: once
J gene: TRBJ2-3
V gene: TRBV9
CDR3 protein: CASSLRYRTDTQYF

clone size: NA
J gene: TRBJ2-1
V gene: TRBV5-1
CDR3 protein: CASSRSGSSYNEQFF

clone size: NA
J gene: TRBJ1-2
V gene: TRBV28
CDR3 protein: CASSFGQSYGYTF

clone size: NA
J gene: TRBJ1-1
V gene: TRBV7-9
CDR3 protein: CASSVGTGVGTEAFF

clone size: NA
J gene: TRBJ2-7
V gene: TRBV7-2
CDR3 protein: CASSFVDRSPYEQYF

clone size: few
J gene: TRBJ2-7
V gene: TRBV29-1
CDR3 protein: CSVRSPPRYEQYF

clone size: few
J gene: TRBJ2-2
V gene: TRBV30
CDR3 protein: CAWDRGLGTGELFF

clone size: NA
J gene: TRBJ1-2
V gene: TRBV5-1
CDR3 protein: CASSVSQGASYGYTF

clone size: NA
J gene: TRBJ2-2
V gene: TRBV10-3
CDR3 protein: CAISESRDSANTGELFF

clone size: few
J gene: TRBJ2-7
V gene: TRBV9
CDR3 protein: CASSFRSGQVVDEQYF

clone size: few
J gene: TRBJ1-5
V gene: TRBV6-6
CDR3 protein: CASSQRSNQPQHF

clone size: NA
J gene: TRBJ2-7
V gene: TRBV4-1
CDR3 protein: CASSPGLHYEQYF

clone size: once
J gene: TRBJ2-1
V gene: TRBV7-9
CDR3 protein: CASSLEYEQFF

clone size: NA
J gene: TRBJ1-1
V gene: TRBV27
CDR3 protein: CASSLSWNQGVNTEAFF

clone size: NA
J gene: TRBJ1-4
V gene: TRBV29-1
CDR3 protein: CSVSEDGGFFEKLFF

clone size: once
J gene: TRBJ1-2
V gene: TRBV6-1
CDR3 protein: CASMSTGVGYTF

clone size: NA
J gene: TRBJ1-2
V gene: TRBV6-5
CDR3 protein: CASSPSNPAGDGYTF

clone size: NA
J gene: TRBJ2-1
V gene: TRBV9
CDR3 protein: CASSVFAGGNEQFF

clone size: NA
J gene: TRBJ1-1
V gene: TRBV11-2
CDR3 protein: CASGVFGSGPNTEAFF

clone size: once
J gene: TRBJ2-7
V gene: TRBV27
CDR3 protein: CASSYRDRDEQYF

clone size: NA
J gene: TRBJ2-3
V gene: TRBV30
CDR3 protein: CAWRAGRTGIKTDTQYF

clone size: NA
J gene: TRBJ1-1
V gene: TRBV11-2
CDR3 protein: CASSVGTGYTEAFF

clone size: NA
J gene: TRBJ2-1
V gene: TRBV5-5
CDR3 protein: CASSLVWREFYNEQFF

clone size: NA
J gene: TRBJ1-4
V gene: TRBV5-1
CDR3 protein: CASSLNPGQINEKLFF

clone size: NA
J gene: TRBJ2-7
V gene: TRBV2
CDR3 protein: CASRLGTASHEQYF

clone size: NA
J gene: TRBJ1-3
V gene: TRBV7-8
CDR3 protein: CASIDGQGQTIYF

clone size: NA
J gene: TRBJ2-2
V gene: TRBV7-2
CDR3 protein: CASSFNHGDTGELFF

clone size: NA
J gene: TRBJ2-5
V gene: TRBV6-5
CDR3 protein: CASSASGSGETQYF

clone size: few
J gene: TRBJ2-1
V gene: TRBV5-1
CDR3 protein: CASSLGGQMYNEQFF

clone size: once
J gene: TRBJ2-1
V gene: TRBV4-1
CDR3 protein: CASSQDRPSGSGNEQFF

clone size: NA
J gene: TRBJ1-1
V gene: TRBV5-4
CDR3 protein: CASSLSPGEAFF

clone size: NA
J gene: TRBJ2-2
V gene: TRBV10-3
CDR3 protein: CAISPSGTGHTGELFF

clone size: NA
J gene: TRBJ2-2
V gene: TRBV5-1
CDR3 protein: CASSLLGLAVNTGELFF

clone size: NA
J gene: TRBJ1-5
V gene: TRBV9
CDR3 protein: CASSVGPGYHQPQHF

clone size: NA
J gene: TRBJ2-1
V gene: TRBV6-5
CDR3 protein: CASRGVALNEQFF

clone size: few
J gene: TRBJ1-2
V gene: TRBV19
CDR3 protein: CASSPAGGDYGYTF

clone size: once
J gene: TRBJ2-7
V gene: TRBV28
CDR3 protein: CASSPLGGPEQYF

clone size: NA
J gene: TRBJ1-2
V gene: TRBV30
CDR3 protein: CAWSPESPYGYTF

clone size: NA
J gene: TRBJ2-3
V gene: TRBV11-2
CDR3 protein: CASSLDVGGTDTQYF

clone size: few
J gene: TRBJ2-2
V gene: TRBV5-6
CDR3 protein: CASSFVSGELFF

clone size: NA
J gene: TRBJ2-1
V gene: TRBV11-1
CDR3 protein: CASSWERRNEQFF

clone size: NA
J gene: TRBJ2-7
V gene: TRBV13
CDR3 protein: CASSLHGQSYEQYF

clone size: once
J gene: TRBJ1-1
V gene: TRBV7-9
CDR3 protein: CASSPGHGNTEAFF

clone size: NA
J gene: TRBJ2-7
V gene: TRBV28
CDR3 protein: CASRTRGRGYEQYF

clone size: NA
J gene: TRBJ2-2
V gene: TRBV19
CDR3 protein: CASSTEAGGFAGELFF

clone size: NA
J gene: TRBJ2-5
V gene: TRBV9
CDR3 protein: CASNAEVGAQETQYF

clone size: NA
J gene: TRBJ1-6
V gene: TRBV2
CDR3 protein: CASRGEGSNSPLHF

clone size: NA
J gene: TRBJ2-3
V gene: TRBV7-2
CDR3 protein: CASMWGLTDTQYF

clone size: few
J gene: TRBJ2-6
V gene: TRBV28
CDR3 protein: CASSSSRTGANVLTF

clone size: NA
J gene: TRBJ1-1
V gene: TRBV29-1
CDR3 protein: CSARQGNTEAFF